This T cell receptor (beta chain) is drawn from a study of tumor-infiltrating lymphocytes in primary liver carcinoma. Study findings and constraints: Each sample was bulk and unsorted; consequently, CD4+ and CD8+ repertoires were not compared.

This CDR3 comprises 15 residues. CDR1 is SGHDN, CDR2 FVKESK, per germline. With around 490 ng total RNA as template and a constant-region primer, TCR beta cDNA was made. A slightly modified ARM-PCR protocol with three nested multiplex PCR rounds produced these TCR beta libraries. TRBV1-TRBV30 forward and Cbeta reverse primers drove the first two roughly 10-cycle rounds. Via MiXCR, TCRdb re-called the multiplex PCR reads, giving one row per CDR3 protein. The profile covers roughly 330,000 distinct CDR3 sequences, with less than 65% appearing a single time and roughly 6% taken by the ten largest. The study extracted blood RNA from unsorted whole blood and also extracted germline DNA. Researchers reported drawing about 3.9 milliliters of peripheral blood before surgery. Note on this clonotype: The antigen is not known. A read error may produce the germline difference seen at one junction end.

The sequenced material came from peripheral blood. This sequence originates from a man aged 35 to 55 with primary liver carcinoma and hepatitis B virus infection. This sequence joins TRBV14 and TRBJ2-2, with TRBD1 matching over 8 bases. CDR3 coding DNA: TGTGCCAGCAGCGAAAGGGACAGGAACACCTGGGAGCTGTTTTTT. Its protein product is CASSERDRNTWELFF. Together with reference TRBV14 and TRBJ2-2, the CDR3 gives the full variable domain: EAGVTQFPSHSVIEKGQTVTLRCDPISGHDNLYWYRRVMGKEIKFLLHFVKESKQDESGMPNNRFLAERTGGTYSTLKVQPAELEDSGVYFCASSERDRNTWELFFGEGSRLTVL.